This T cell receptor beta chain was identified in a study of blood T cell repertoires in COVID-19. Overall study context: Donors in the United States, Italy and Spain gave samples during acute or convalescent COVID-19. PBMCs, B-cell-depleted T cells, or T cells were the source of the cDNA or gDNA that made up the material.

Data came from immunoSEQ multiplex PCR; TCRdb stores just in-frame clones and leaves some out. This repertoire shows approximately 200,000 clones, about 80% found once; its top ten account for around 7%. This clone has only a few counts. CDR1 and CDR2 from the germline V gene are LGHNA and YSLEER. The V gene end was trimmed by 0 bases and the J gene end by 2 bases; junction bases not matched to a gene: 9. This CDR3 has 17 amino acids. Cohort allocation depended upon clinical history that participants reported. The sequence was collected from a man aged 40-49 years who had recovered from COVID-19. The specimen sequenced was PBMCs or T cells enriched from blood (not recorded which). The chain links TRBV4-3 to TRBJ1-2; 7 bases map to TRBD1. The CDR3 region is CASSQDGTADRNYGYTF. The CDR3 nucleotides read TGCGCCAGCAGCCAAGACGGGACAGCCGATCGGAACTATGGCTACACCTTC.